This section outlines one T cell receptor (beta chain) sequence together with its context. This clonotype has just a few counts. The antigen this receptor binds is unknown. No quality values exist for individual bases; no much larger clone is one base distant. CDR1 and CDR2 are read off the germline V gene as SGHRS and YFSETQ. The cysteine opens and the phenylalanine closes a CDR3 of 15 amino acids. Just CDR3 DNA is preserved here, 45 bases in frame from base 1. Trimming removed 5 bases from V and 8 bases from J; the gene matches leave 11 bases unexplained. Receptor amplification or capture employed PCR. Sequenced on an Illumina HiSeq 2500. To reduce PCR and sequencing biases, unique molecular identifiers were built into the TCR beta cDNA libraries. Roughly 0.5 million cDNA molecules were obtained per 1 to 10 million input T cells, so each molecule approximated one T cell. The same protocol used for the earlier healthy control dataset was applied to prepare and sequence the patient libraries. Samples belonging to the same batch were prepared together, multiplexed and sequenced on a shared HiSeq lane. Turning to the authors' computational methods: Raw barcoded reads were processed with MIGEC, and single-read molecular identifier groups were discarded before consensus assembly and CDR3 extraction. VDJtools was used for post-analysis of the clonotype tables, with diversity normalized by down-sampling every dataset to the smallest sample size. Repertoire overlap clustering matched CDR3 amino acid but not nucleotide sequences to correct batch-related cross-sample contamination. The public sequencing data were trimmed at Q25 with fastp and processed into clonotypes with MiXCR by TCRdb, which kept only in-frame beta chains. Each CDR3 protein appears once, grouped with its most common genes and DNA. TCRdb's processing, not the authors' own work, is the source of the V and J calls. The sample profile shows roughly 730,000 distinct CDR3 sequences; 25% to 30% of them were found once. In total, the top ten clones hold 0.56% of the sample.

This record belongs to a study of post-analysis software for immune sequencing data (dated by TCRdb to between 2014 and 2017). About the investigation overall: Disease courses on record covered relapsing-remitting, secondary progressive and progressive-relapsing multiple sclerosis, though some patients had no subtype annotation. Patient repertoires were compared against roughly 12 previously published healthy control repertoires from donors aged about 6 to 27 years. A subset of samples was prepared in parallel using single-end sample barcoding, then pooled and co-amplified after Illumina adapter ligation. General study outcomes and caveats: The control group was slightly older than the multiple sclerosis patient group. Direct clustering with F measure revealed strong co-clustering of samples prepared in the same batch, which led to a batch-effect correction. Normalized Chao1 diversity was significantly lower in multiple sclerosis patients than controls, suggesting substantial peripheral T-cell clonal expansion. About five TRBV segments, including TRBV5-6, TRBV5-1 and TRBV20-1, were significantly more frequent in patients than controls.

To demonstrate the VDJtools post-analysis software, TCR beta repertoires were profiled from the peripheral blood of about 13 young patients with multiple sclerosis. The multiple sclerosis patients were children and adolescents between about 6 and 16 years of age. This sequence originates from a girl between 10 and 17 years old with multiple sclerosis. The specimen was blood. This sequence uses TRBV5-1 and TRBJ2-3, with 10 bases aligning to TRBD2. For the CDR3, the sequence is CASRVDPAGGGTQYF. The bases are TGCGCCAGCAGGGTAGATCCAGCGGGAGGGGGTACGCAGTATTTT.